This T cell receptor beta chain was profiled in a study of cytomegalovirus exposure and HLA in healthy donors. Study overall: Researchers previously reported finding roughly 120 million unique TCR beta sequences from 170 million or so T cells. Study-wide findings and caveats: Highest at DRB1 and lowest at HLA-C, TCR association rates differed among HLA loci in a later analysis.

In this sample, this clone turned up once. Its antigen is unknown. Losses at the gene ends were 6 bases for V and 6 bases for J; bases not matched to a gene: 6. The CDR3 covers 14 residues. Germline assignment: CDR1 MNHEY and CDR2 SVGAGI. Likely unrecorded immune exposures existed in these nominally healthy donors. Both 60 Vbeta primers and 13 Jbeta primers went into the PCR. Profiling relied on immunoSEQ multiplex PCR, and the TCRdb table lists in-frame clones only, not all of them. The sample consists of nearly 200,000 clones, over 80% of them appearing once. The specimen sequenced was PBMCs. This clonotype originated in a man between 25 and 39 years old in good health and CMV-seronegative. This chain links TRBV6-5 with TRBJ1-5, with 9 bases that match TRBD1. The DNA for the CDR3 is TGTGCCAGCAGCCGGGACAGGGTGTCTCAGCCCCAGCATTTT. Translating gives CASSRDRVSQPQHF.